What follows are 19 T cell receptor beta chains derived from one specimen sequenced in a study of spatial heterogeneity in lung cancer. Time point indicated: sample taken at primary tumor resection. Unsorted tumor, nontumor lung tissue or cryopreserved PBMC supplied the whole RNA. TCRdb passed the 5' RACE reads through MiXCR, listing each CDR3 protein once. The data show fewer than 40,000 distinct CDR3 sequences, 6.5% to 8.5% seen once. The material was PBMCs, obtained at surgery. These receptors were taken from a male donor with early-stage non-small cell lung cancer.

A few counts support this clonotype. The chain links TRBV28 to TRBJ2-3; no definite D call. The length of the CDR3 is 11 residues. CDR1 is MDHEN and CDR2 is SYDVKM in the germline V gene. Trimming pared 1 base from V and 14 bases from J, leaving 10 bases between. The CDR3 here is CASSLSFEWYF. The CDR3, as DNA: TGTGCCAGCAGTTTATCTTTTGAGTGGTATTTT.

The chain carries TRBV6-2 or TRBV6-3 and TRBJ1-5; the D is unclear. The V and J ends lost 4 bases and 0 bases respectively, with 1 base between them. Germline V CDR1 and CDR2: MNHEY, SVGEGT. CDR3 length equals 12 residues. The CDR3 DNA reads TGTGCCAGCAGTTTTAGCAATCAGCCCCAGCATTTT. Its protein is CASSFSNQPQHF.

This clonotype occurred many times. V usage is TRBV29-1 and J usage is TRBJ2-7, with D unresolved. The CDR3 totals 11 residues. V shed 5 bases and J shed 4 bases, with 9 bases lying between them. Germline CDR1 and CDR2: SQVTM and ANQGSEA. The CDR3 DNA reads TGCAGCGTTTACGACCAGTACGAGCAGTACTTC. Its protein is CSVYDQYEQYF.

The V and J genes are TRBV10-3 and TRBJ2-5; a weak D match, TRBD1 (6 bases). V lost 0 bases, J lost 5 bases, and 16 bases lay in between. This CDR3 spans 16 amino acids. CDR1 is ENHRY, CDR2 SYGVKD, per germline. The CDR3 loop reads CAISESKATQGETQYF. For the CDR3, the DNA is TGTGCCATCAGTGAGTCGAAGGCTACCCAGGGGGAGACCCAGTACTTC.

In its sample, this clonotype was seen many times. The chain employs TRBV2 and TRBJ2-2; D possibly uses TRBD1 or TRBD2 (5 bases each). Germline V gene data show CDR1 as SNHLY and CDR2 as FYNNEI. There are 14 residues in the CDR3. Trimming pared 10 bases from V and 2 bases from J, leaving 14 bases between. CDR3 loop: CATSGTGNTGELFF. The CDR3 nucleotides read TGTGCCACCTCCGGGACGGGCAACACCGGGGAGCTGTTTTTT.

This chain's CDR3 is CASSFWAETQYF. The CDR3 DNA reads TGTGCCAGCAGTTTCTGGGCTGAGACCCAGTACTTC. V gene TRBV12-3 or TRBV12-4 combines with J gene TRBJ2-5; D uncertain. The CDR3 totals 12 residues. V was shortened by 3 bases and J by 5 bases, with 7 bases between the two germline ends.

This clonotype was found many times. The V and J genes are TRBV6-6 and TRBJ2-1; TRBD2 aligns across 11 bases. Germline V gene sequence: CDR1 MNHNY, CDR2 SVGAGI (reference sequence). The CDR3 spans 17 residues. Germline trimming cut 4 bases from V and 8 bases from J; bases unmatched to any gene: 13. CDR3 in DNA: TGTGCCAGCAGTTCCCGTCTCGGACTAGCGGGTGGGGATGAGCAGTTCTTC. Encoded protein: CASSSRLGLAGGDEQFF.

Ten or more counts support this clonotype. V is TRBV7-2 and J is TRBJ1-3, with 8 bases fitting TRBD1. With 5 bases clipped from V and 0 bases from J, the junction kept 6 bases outside the gene matches. Looked up from germline, CDR1 is SGHTA and CDR2 is FQGNSA. There are 16 residues in the CDR3. The CDR3 sequence is CASSSRTGRSGNTIYF. CDR3 sequence (DNA): TGTGCCAGCAGCAGCCGGACAGGGCGCTCTGGAAACACCATATATTTT.

This clonotype came up many times. The rearrangement uses TRBV7-9 and TRBJ1-5, with unresolved D. The V gene lost 2 bases and the J gene lost 4 bases, with 12 bases spanning the gap. Germline V lookup: CDR1 SEHNR, CDR2 FQNEAQ (reference sequence). The CDR3 is made up of 15 amino acids. For the CDR3, the DNA is TGTGCCAGCAGCTTACATGGGCAGGCGAATCAGCCCCAGCATTTT. Amino acid sequence: CASSLHGQANQPQHF.

The rearrangement uses TRBV19 and TRBJ2-1, with D uncertain. The CDR3 has 15 residues. In germline, CDR1 is LNHDA, CDR2 SQIVND (reference sequence). V shed 3 bases and J shed 3 bases, with 12 bases lying between them. The CDR3 DNA reads as TGTGCCAGTAGTATGATCGACCCCGTCTACAATGAGCAGTTCTTC. Its protein is CASSMIDPVYNEQFF.

This clonotype was recorded a few times. The chain's CDR3 is CASSSTAYEQYF. The CDR3 bases are TGTGCCAGCAGCTCTACAGCCTACGAGCAGTACTTC. The rearrangement uses TRBV7-8 and TRBJ2-7, with D unresolved. This CDR3 region has 12 residues. V dropped 4 bases and J dropped 2 bases, with 6 bases sitting between them. Germline CDR1 SGHVS, CDR2 FQNEAQ.

This clonotype has a count of ten or more. V is TRBV27 and J is TRBJ2-7; tentatively, D is TRBD1 or TRBD2 (5 bases each). CDR1 and CDR2 from the germline V gene are MNHEY and SMNVEV (reference sequence). The CDR3 is made up of 15 amino acids. Trimming pared 3 bases from V and 4 bases from J, leaving 16 bases between. As DNA, the CDR3 is TGTGCCAGCAGTTTTGGCCCGGGACCCGATTACGAGCAGTACGTC. Translated, it gives CASSFGPGPDYEQYV.

This clonotype was seen only a few times. V gene TRBV3-1 combines with J gene TRBJ2-1, with 12 bases lining up with TRBD2. Unmatched junction bases numbered 15, after V lost 3 bases and J lost 0 bases. Germline CDR1 and CDR2: LGHDT and YNNKEL (reference sequence). The CDR3 contains 21 residues. As DNA, the CDR3 is TGTGCCAGCAGCCACGGCCTAGGACTAGCGGGACTCGAGAGCTCCTACAATGAGCAGTTCTTC. Residues: CASSHGLGLAGLESSYNEQFF.

This clonotype was detected ten times or more. The rearrangement links TRBV6-6 to TRBJ1-3; no definite D call. V was shortened by 2 bases and J by 0 bases, with 14 bases between the two germline ends. The length of the CDR3 is 17 residues. The germline gives CDR1 MNHNY, CDR2 SVGAGI (reference sequence). DNA of the CDR3: TGTGCCAGCAGTTACCCTAGCAGTCCCTTCTCTGGAAACACCATATATTTT. Amino acids: CASSYPSSPFSGNTIYF.

This clonotype was picked up many times. The rearrangement joins TRBV14 to TRBJ2-6; no clear D. The CDR3 loop spans 15 amino acids. Germline values: CDR1 SGHDN, CDR2 FVKESK. V was trimmed by 1 base and J by 1 base, leaving 5 bases between them. The CDR3 coding sequence is TGTGCCAGCAGCCAAGGTAGTTCTGGGGCCAACGTCCTGACTTTC. Protein product: CASSQGSSGANVLTF.

This clonotype was seen ten or more times. The V call is TRBV5-1, the J call TRBJ1-2; D perhaps matches TRBD1 (5 bases). The CDR3 loop spans 17 amino acids. Germline CDR1 is SGHRS and CDR2 is YFSETQ. V lost 4 bases, J lost 7 bases, and 26 bases lay in between. In DNA, the CDR3 is TGCGCCAGCAGCCCCACTTATAAAGGGGAAAAATATATTGGCTACACCTTC. Protein sequence: CASSPTYKGEKYIGYTF.

This CDR3 reads CATSDPVGGLFGANVLTF. The CDR3 DNA reads as TGTGCCACCAGTGACCCCGTAGGAGGGCTGTTCGGGGCCAACGTCCTGACTTTC. This chain connects TRBV24-1 to TRBJ2-6, with D tentatively TRBD2 (6 bases). The germline CDR1 and CDR2 sequences are KGHDR and SFDVKD. V lost 4 bases and J lost 4, with 19 bases in between. The CDR3 sequence is 18 residues long.

At least ten counts were recorded for this clonotype. The J gene is TRBJ2-7, the V gene TRBV2; no reliable D call. Per the germline V gene, CDR1 is SNHLY and CDR2 is FYNNEI. CDR3 length: 12 amino acids. Trimming left V 7 bases short and J 3 bases short, with 10 bases between. The CDR3 DNA sequence: TGTGCCAGCACGCGAAGGCGCTACGAGCAGTACTTC. Protein sequence: CASTRRRYEQYF. The complete variable domain, with remaining parts taken from reference TRBV2 and TRBJ2-7, reads EPEVTQTPSHQVTQMGQEVILRCVPISNHLYFYWYRQILGQKVEFLVSFYNNEISEKSEIFDDQFSVERPDGSNFTLKIRSTKLEDSAMYFCASTRRRYEQYFGPGTRLTVT.

This clonotype has a handful of counts. This sequence joins TRBV29-1 and TRBJ2-7, with 9 nucleotides matching TRBD1. Germline trimming cut 6 bases from V and 5 bases from J; bases unmatched to any gene: 2. From germline, CDR1 is SQVTM and CDR2 ANQGSEA. The CDR3 is 11 amino acids. The CDR3 DNA is TGCAGCGTACGACAGGGGGACGAGCAGTACGTC. Residues: CSVRQGDEQYV.